These 16 T cell receptor beta chains share one sample of origin, sequenced in a study of regulatory T cells in long-lasting Graves disease. The authors built TCR beta libraries using iRepertoire HTBI primers and Arm-PCR of CDR3 regions. TCRdb reprocessed the multiplex PCR reads with MiXCR, giving one entry per CDR3 protein. The profile shows 430,000 or so distinct CDR3 sequences, 20% to 25% of them singletons. Time point given: persistent/refractory GD, antithyroid drugs over 5 years with positive TRAb. TCR sequences were obtained from RNA taken from PBMCs. The material sequenced was peripheral blood mononuclear cells (PBMCs), taken when the disease was refractory, from a patient treated with antithyroid drugs. All receptors come from a female donor with Graves disease.

This clonotype was picked up a small number of times. The chain carries TRBV18 and TRBJ2-5; 8 bases line up with TRBD2. The germline gives CDR1 KGHSH, CDR2 LQKENI. This CDR3 contains 14 residues. V shed 3 bases, J shed 2 bases, and the junction held 2 bases outside the gene matches. The CDR3 reads CASSPGGGQETQYF. The CDR3 DNA is TGTGCCAGCTCACCCGGGGGGGGACAAGAGACCCAGTACTTC.

This clonotype has just one count. The chain employs TRBV5-8 and TRBJ1-5; 9 bases align to TRBD1. From germline, CDR1 is SGHTS and CDR2 YDEGEE. Trimming at V came to 4 bases and at J to 7 bases, leaving 3 bases not matched to a gene. The CDR3 has 13 residues. The CDR3 sequence is CASSRQGDQPQHF. In DNA, the CDR3 is TGTGCCAGCAGCAGACAGGGGGACCAGCCCCAGCATTTT.

This clonotype occurred a few times. Written as DNA, the CDR3 is TGTGCCAGCAGTCCCACAGGGGATGGTCAGCCCCAGCATTTT. Its translation is CASSPTGDGQPQHF. The J gene is TRBJ1-5, the V gene TRBV2; 7 nucleotides match TRBD1. In germline, CDR1 is SNHLY, CDR2 FYNNEI. The length of the CDR3 is 14 residues. V lost 5 bases, J lost 6 bases, and 7 bases stayed unmatched.

The chain uses TRBV29-1 and TRBJ2-2; D tentatively reads TRBD1 or TRBD2 (5 bases each). Germline lookup yields CDR1 SQVTM and CDR2 ANQGSEA. CDR3 size: 14 residues. The germline V and J ends were trimmed by 6 bases and 4 bases, with 15 bases remaining between them. The CDR3 protein is CSVFGTVLTGELFF. The CDR3 nucleotides read TGCAGCGTGTTCGGGACCGTCCTCACCGGGGAGCTGTTTTTT.

The chain joins TRBV9 to TRBJ1-3, with D perhaps matching TRBD1 (6 bases). The V end lost 0 bases, the J end lost 5 bases, and 15 bases lay between the germline ends. Germline lookup yields CDR1 SGDLS and CDR2 YYNGEE. CDR3 size: 16 residues. CDR3 DNA sequence: TGTGCCAGCAGCGTAGAGGCGGGCAGGGGAAGAAACACCATATATTTT. Its protein is CASSVEAGRGRNTIYF.

The table lists this clonotype with many counts. This sequence joins TRBV19 and TRBJ1-2, with 10 bases matching TRBD1. V lost 5 bases, J lost 0 bases, and 9 bases stayed unmatched. The CDR3 totals 17 residues. Germline V CDR1 and CDR2: LNHDA, SQIVND (reference sequence). CDR3 DNA: TGTGCCAGTAGTCCGCGGACAGGGGGGAGCGCTAACTATGGCTACACCTTC. Translation gives CASSPRTGGSANYGYTF.

This clonotype has only a few counts. The genes are TRBV5-8 and TRBJ2-7, with D perhaps TRBD1 (6 bases). Trimming took off 4 bases at V and 0 bases at J, with 20 bases between the two ends. Per the germline V gene, CDR1 is SGHTS and CDR2 is YDEGEE. CDR3 size: 17 residues. The CDR3, as DNA: TGTGCCAGCAGCGTGGAAGGCCCGACAGGCCACTCCTACGAGCAGTACTTC. The encoded protein is CASSVEGPTGHSYEQYF.

There are many counts of this clonotype. V is TRBV28 and J is TRBJ2-7, with D uncertain. Germline values: CDR1 MDHEN, CDR2 SYDVKM. V lost 2 bases to trimming and J lost 3 bases, with 11 bases between them. CDR3 length: 14 amino acids. This chain's CDR3 is CASSLSQSGYEQYF. The CDR3 DNA is TGTGCCAGCAGTTTAAGCCAATCCGGCTACGAGCAGTACTTC.

This clonotype was seen repeatedly, ten times or more. The chain uses TRBV10-3 and TRBJ2-7, with D possibly being TRBD2 (5 bases). The V gene's germline CDR1 is ENHRY and CDR2 SYGVKD. Trimming shortened V by 2 bases and J by 3 bases, and 8 bases separated the two germline ends. The CDR3 is 13 residues long. DNA of the CDR3: TGTGCCATCAGTGAGGGTAGCGACTACGAGCAGTACTTC. Translation: CAISEGSDYEQYF.

This clonotype was picked up a small number of times. The V gene is TRBV14, the J gene TRBJ2-7; D may be TRBD1 or TRBD2 (5 bases each). Per germline, CDR1 SGHDN and CDR2 FVKESK. V was pared by 0 bases and J by 3 bases, with 12 bases between. The CDR3 spans 15 residues. Here the CDR3 reads CASSQDLGGGYEQYF. The CDR3 nucleotides read TGTGCCAGCAGCCAAGATCTTGGTGGGGGCTACGAGCAGTACTTC.

This clonotype was detected many times. The J gene is TRBJ2-2, the V gene TRBV5-1; 10 nucleotides align to TRBD2. The CDR3 runs to 13 residues. Germline V gene sequence: CDR1 SGHRS, CDR2 YFSETQ. J lost 7 bases, V lost 5 bases, and 2 bases had no gene match. CDR3 protein: CASRASGSGELFF. Written as DNA, the CDR3 is TGCGCCAGCAGGGCTAGCGGGAGCGGGGAGCTGTTTTTT.

In this sample, this clonotype turned up many times. The chain employs TRBV5-1 and TRBJ1-2; D is unresolved. The CDR3 is 12 amino acids. Per the germline V gene, CDR1 is SGHRS and CDR2 is YFSETQ. V was cut by 3 bases and J by 3 bases, with 6 bases left in between. Here the CDR3 reads CASSYKDYGYTF. The CDR3 nucleotides read TGCGCCAGCAGCTATAAGGACTATGGCTACACCTTC.

This clonotype was counted at least ten times. The chain joins TRBV14 to TRBJ2-2; tentative D call: TRBD2 (6 bases). Germline CDR1 is SGHDN and CDR2 is FVKESK. V lost 5 bases to trimming and J lost 2 bases, with 9 bases between them. This CDR3 comprises 14 residues. The CDR3 DNA reads as TGTGCCAGCAGCGGGGGACTCAACACCGGGGAGCTGTTTTTT. It specifies CASSGGLNTGELFF.

This clonotype was recorded at least ten times. The rearrangement links TRBV29-1 to TRBJ2-5, with TRBD1 as a possible D gene (6 bases). The V gene's germline CDR1 is SQVTM and CDR2 ANQGSEA. The V end lost 2 bases, the J end lost 2 bases, and 12 bases lay between the germline ends. The length of the CDR3 is 14 residues. CDR3 amino acids: CSVESLQGQETQYF. The CDR3 DNA reads as TGCAGCGTTGAATCGTTGCAGGGGCAAGAGACCCAGTACTTC.

The table lists this clonotype with many counts. The V and J genes are TRBV15 and TRBJ1-5; D gene uncertain. Germline V gene sequence: CDR1 LNHNV, CDR2 YYDKDF (reference sequence). V dropped 7 bases and J dropped 4 bases, with 11 bases sitting between them. The CDR3 spans 13 residues. CDR3 nucleotide sequence: TGTGCCACCACTCCGGGTCGGAATCAGCCCCAGCATTTT. It yields the protein CATTPGRNQPQHF.

Many counts were recorded for this clonotype. V is TRBV28 and J is TRBJ1-2; 9 positions agree with TRBD1. The CDR3 loop spans 15 amino acids. The V segment lost 5 bases and the J segment 4 bases; nucleotides outside the gene matches: 8. CDR1 and CDR2 (germline): MDHEN, SYDVKM. The CDR3 here is CASSPGTGFFYGYTF. DNA of the CDR3: TGTGCCAGCAGTCCCGGGACAGGGTTTTTCTATGGCTACACCTTC.